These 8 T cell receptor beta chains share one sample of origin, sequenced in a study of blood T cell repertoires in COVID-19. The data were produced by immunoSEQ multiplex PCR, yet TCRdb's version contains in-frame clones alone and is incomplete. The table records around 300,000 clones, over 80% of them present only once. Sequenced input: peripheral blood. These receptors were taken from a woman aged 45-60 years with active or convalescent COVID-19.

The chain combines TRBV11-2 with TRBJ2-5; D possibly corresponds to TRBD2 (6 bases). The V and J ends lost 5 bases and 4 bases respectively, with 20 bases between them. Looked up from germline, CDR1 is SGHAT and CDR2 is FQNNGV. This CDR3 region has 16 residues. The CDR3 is CASSRGLKKRGETQYF. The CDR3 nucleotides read TGTGCCAGCAGCCGGGGACTCAAAAAAAGGGGAGAGACCCAGTACTTC.

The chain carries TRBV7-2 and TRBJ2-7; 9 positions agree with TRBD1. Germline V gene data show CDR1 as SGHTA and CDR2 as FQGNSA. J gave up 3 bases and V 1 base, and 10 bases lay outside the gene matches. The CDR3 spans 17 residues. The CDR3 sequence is CASSLDYGTGNDYEQYF. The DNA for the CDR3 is TGTGCCAGCAGCTTAGATTACGGGACAGGGAACGACTACGAGCAGTACTTC.

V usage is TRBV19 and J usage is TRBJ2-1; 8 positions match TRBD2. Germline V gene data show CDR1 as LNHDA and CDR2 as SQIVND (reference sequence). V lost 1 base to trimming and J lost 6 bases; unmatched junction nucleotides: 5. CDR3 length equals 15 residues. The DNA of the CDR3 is TGTGCCAGTAGTATAGCGGGAGGGCACCCCAATGAGCAGTTCTTC. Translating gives CASSIAGGHPNEQFF.

The CDR3 sequence: CASSFLTSGGNEQFF. Here the CDR3 DNA reads TGTGCCAGCAGTTTTTTGACTAGCGGTGGCAATGAGCAGTTCTTC. The rearrangement joins TRBV7-9 to TRBJ2-1; TRBD2 matches at 9 bases. The V gene end was trimmed by 6 bases and the J gene end by 6 bases; junction bases not matched to a gene: 9. Germline CDR1 reads SEHNR; CDR2 reads FQNEAQ (reference sequence). This CDR3 has 15 amino acids.

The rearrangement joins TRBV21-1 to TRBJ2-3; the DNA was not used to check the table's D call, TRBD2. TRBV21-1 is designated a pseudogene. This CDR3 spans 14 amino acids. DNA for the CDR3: TGTGCCAGCTCCCGACGGGAGTTTCGGGATACGCAGTATTTT. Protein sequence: CASSRREFRDTQYF.

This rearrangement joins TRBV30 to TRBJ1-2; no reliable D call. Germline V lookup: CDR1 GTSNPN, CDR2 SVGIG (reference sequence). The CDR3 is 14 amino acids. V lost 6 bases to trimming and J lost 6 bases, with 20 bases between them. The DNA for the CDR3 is TGTGCCTGCGCGGGGAGTTGGAGCGTTGATGGCTACACCTTC. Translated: CACAGSWSVDGYTF.

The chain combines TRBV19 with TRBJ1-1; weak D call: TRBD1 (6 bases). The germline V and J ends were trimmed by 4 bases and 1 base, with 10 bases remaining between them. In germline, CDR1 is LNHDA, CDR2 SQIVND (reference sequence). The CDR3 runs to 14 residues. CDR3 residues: CASSKQGKNTEAFF. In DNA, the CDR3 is TGTGCCAGTAGTAAACAGGGTAAGAACACTGAAGCTTTCTTT.

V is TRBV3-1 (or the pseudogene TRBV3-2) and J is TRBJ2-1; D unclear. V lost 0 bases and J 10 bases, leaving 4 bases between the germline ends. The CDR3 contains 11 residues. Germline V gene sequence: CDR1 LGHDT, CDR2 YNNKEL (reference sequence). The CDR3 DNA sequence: TGTGCCAGCAGCCAAGACAGGGAGCAGTTCTTC. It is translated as CASSQDREQFF.